The 14 T cell receptor beta chains below all came from one sample that was sequenced in a study of blood T cell repertoires in COVID-19. The protocol was immunoSEQ multiplex PCR, while the TCRdb copy is restricted to in-frame clones and leaves out a portion. Found here are about 240,000 clones, approximately 86% of them singletons; the top ten hold 3.3%. Sample: PBMCs or T cells enriched from blood (not recorded which). The receptors stem from a woman between 40 and 50 years old with acute COVID-19.

The chain employs TRBV4-1 and TRBJ2-5; D perhaps matches TRBD2 (6 bases). Trimming stripped 2 bases from V and 5 bases from J, with 15 bases between. The germline CDR1 and CDR2 sequences are MGHRA and YSYEKL. The CDR3 totals 15 residues. The CDR3 here is CASSQIPGVGETQYF. DNA of the CDR3: TGCGCCAGCAGCCAAATCCCGGGAGTAGGGGAGACCCAGTACTTC.

The rearrangement links TRBV5-1 to TRBJ2-6; D is undetermined. V lost 1 base and J lost 4, with 12 bases in between. Germline assignment: CDR1 SGHRS and CDR2 YFSETQ. The CDR3 length is 16 residues. The CDR3 region is CASSLFALRGANVLTF. In DNA form, the CDR3 reads TGCGCCAGCAGCTTGTTTGCTCTCAGGGGGGCCAACGTCCTGACTTTC.

The V and J genes are TRBV6-2 or TRBV6-3 and TRBJ2-7; TRBD2 matches at 13 bases. V lost 5 bases, J lost 6 bases, and 4 bases stayed unmatched. The CDR3 runs 14 residues. CDR1 is MNHEY and CDR2 is SVGEGT in the germline V gene. The CDR3 DNA follows: TGTGCCAGCAGTAGACTAGCGGGAGGTGGCGAGCAGTACTTC. Its translation: CASSRLAGGGEQYF.

The chain is built from TRBV9 and TRBJ2-2, with 8 bases that match TRBD2. This CDR3 contains 16 residues. Germline V gene lookup returns CDR1 SGDLS and CDR2 YYNGEE. J was trimmed by 7 bases and V by 4 bases; bases with no gene match: 12. The DNA for the CDR3 is TGTGCCAGCAGCCCCCAGGCGGGACTAGTTATCGGGGAGCTGTTTTTT. Translating it yields CASSPQAGLVIGELFF.

This clone has just a few counts. The chain has TRBV25-1 and TRBJ2-7, with 8 bases aligning to TRBD1. The CDR3 length is 16 residues. V gave up 6 bases and J gave up 0 bases; unmatched junction bases: 10. The germline gives CDR1 MGHDK, CDR2 SYGVNS. The DNA of the CDR3 is TGTGCCAGCAGCCTCTACAGGGGGTCTAGCTCCTACGAGCAGTACTTC. Protein: CASSLYRGSSSYEQYF.

The CDR3 spells CASSIAQGANVYGYTF. As DNA, the CDR3 is TGTGCCAGTAGTATAGCTCAGGGGGCGAATGTCTATGGCTACACCTTC. This sequence joins TRBV19 and TRBJ1-2, with 8 positions matching TRBD1. The J segment lost 4 bases and the V segment lost 1 base, leaving 8 bases of the junction unmatched. The CDR3 runs 16 residues. In germline, CDR1 is LNHDA, CDR2 SQIVND (reference sequence).

The rearrangement joins TRBV3-1 (or the pseudogene TRBV3-2) to TRBJ2-7; 7 nucleotides agree with TRBD2. Germline CDR1 reads LGHDT; CDR2 reads YNNKEL (reference sequence). V shed 0 bases, J shed 3 bases, and the junction held 8 bases outside the gene matches. This CDR3 contains 16 residues. This CDR3 is CASSQERELVVYEQYF. The DNA of the CDR3 is TGTGCCAGCAGCCAAGAGCGGGAGTTAGTGGTCTACGAGCAGTACTTC.

This chain links TRBV9 with TRBJ2-2, with TRBD2 matching over 7 bases. Germline V gives CDR1 SGDLS, CDR2 YYNGEE. There are 18 residues in the CDR3. Trimming cost V 0 bases and J 0 bases; bases outside gene matches: 8. The CDR3 spells CASSVGDGRRANTGELFF. DNA of the CDR3: TGTGCCAGCAGCGTAGGTGACGGGAGGCGCGCGAACACCGGGGAGCTGTTTTTT.

This clone was found many times. J is TRBJ2-1 and V is TRBV24-1; maybe TRBD2 (5 bases). Germline values: CDR1 KGHDR, CDR2 SFDVKD. The CDR3 totals 18 residues. Trimming took 4 bases from V and 0 from J, leaving 18 bases between them. The CDR3 DNA is TGTGCCACCAGTGACCCTGACCCTCAAGGGAGCTCCTACAATGAGCAGTTCTTC. This sequence encodes CATSDPDPQGSSYNEQFF.

The chain is built from TRBV4-1 and TRBJ1-1; TRBD1 is a possible D gene (5 bases). Per the germline V gene, CDR1 is MGHRA and CDR2 is YSYEKL. Trimming pared 4 bases from V and 6 bases from J, leaving 21 bases between. This CDR3 contains 16 residues. CDR3 amino acids: CASSLLPGGVGAEAFF. In DNA form, the CDR3 reads TGCGCCAGCAGCCTCCTCCCGGGGGGAGTGGGCGCTGAAGCTTTCTTT.

The genes are TRBV29-1 and TRBJ2-2, with 7 bases fitting TRBD1. The junction had 7 bases not matched to a gene; V was cut back by 6 bases and J by 3 bases. Germline lookup yields CDR1 SQVTM and CDR2 ANQGSEA. The CDR3 covers 14 residues. The CDR3, as DNA: TGCAGCGTCCAACCAGGGGGTCACACCGGGGAGCTGTTTTTT. It translates to CSVQPGGHTGELFF.

V usage is TRBV2 and J usage is TRBJ2-5; 11 positions match TRBD1. Trimming at V came to 7 bases and at J to 5 bases, leaving 9 bases not matched to a gene. From germline, CDR1 is SNHLY and CDR2 FYNNEI. This CDR3 is 15 amino acids long. This chain's CDR3 is CASKGQGAPPETQYF. In DNA, the CDR3 is TGTGCCAGCAAAGGACAGGGGGCGCCTCCGGAGACCCAGTACTTC.

The chain is built from TRBV14 and TRBJ2-3; 13 bases align to TRBD2. The CDR3 length is 19 residues. The junction had 10 bases not matched to a gene; V was cut back by 3 bases and J by 1 base. The germline CDR1 and CDR2 sequences are SGHDN and FVKESK. CDR3 nucleotide sequence: TGTGCCAGCAGCCATACAGGGACTAGCGGGATTGTGGGCACAGATACGCAGTATTTT. It yields the protein CASSHTGTSGIVGTDTQYF.

The CDR3 bases are TGTGCCAGCAGCTTAGGGGGAAGGGAGGTGGCTGAAGCTTTCTTT. Translated: CASSLGGREVAEAFF. The chain carries TRBV11-3 and TRBJ1-1; D gene ambiguous. The CDR3 length is 15 residues. Germline CDR1 reads SGHNT; CDR2 reads YENEEA. Trimming stripped 1 base from V and 6 bases from J, with 15 bases between.